This TCR beta chain derives from a study of cytomegalovirus exposure and HLA in healthy donors. 60 Vbeta and 13 Jbeta primers were used in PCR. This table comes from immunoSEQ multiplex PCR, and its TCRdb copy is limited to in-frame clones, with some not included. The sample has approximately 99,000 clones, around 82% seen once. As for this clone: Other DNA sequences in the same sample also yield this CDR3.

V was cut by 1 base and J by 4 bases, with 7 bases left in between. Looked up from germline, CDR1 is SEHNR and CDR2 is FQNEAQ (reference sequence). The CDR3 consists of 13 residues. The TCR was taken from a man in his forties in good health and CMV-seropositive. The chain carries TRBV7-9 and TRBJ1-1; maybe TRBD1 (6 bases). The sequenced sample consisted of PBMCs. CDR3 DNA sequence: TGTGCCAGCAGCTTAGAAGGGGGCACTGAAGCTTTCTTT. Its protein is CASSLEGGTEAFF.